This T cell receptor (beta chain) was profiled in a study of blood T cells in healthy people across ages. Primed by a sample-barcoded 5' primer and a J-beta primer mix, a second PCR proceeded for 7 to 11 cycles. TCRdb re-analysed the 5' RACE reads in MiXCR, keeping a single row per CDR3 protein. The sample holds fewer than 800,000 distinct CDR3 sequences; more than 20% are singletons and the top ten take 9% to 9.5%. The J segment lost 6 bases and the V segment lost 4 bases, leaving 1 base of the junction unmatched. CDR1 is MNHEY and CDR2 is SMNVEV in the germline V gene (reference sequence). This CDR3 contains 15 residues. This clonotype showed up just a few times. These data were also reused for a study on T cells of mothers and their children.

The gene calls are TRBV27 and TRBJ2-1; the match to TRBD2 covers 15 bases. The clonotype comes from a boy between 5 and 17 years old in good health. Sequencing was done on a sample of blood. The CDR3 DNA sequence: TGTGCCAGCAGTTGGACTAGCGGGAGGGGCAATGAGCAGTTCTTC. Its protein is CASSWTSGRGNEQFF.